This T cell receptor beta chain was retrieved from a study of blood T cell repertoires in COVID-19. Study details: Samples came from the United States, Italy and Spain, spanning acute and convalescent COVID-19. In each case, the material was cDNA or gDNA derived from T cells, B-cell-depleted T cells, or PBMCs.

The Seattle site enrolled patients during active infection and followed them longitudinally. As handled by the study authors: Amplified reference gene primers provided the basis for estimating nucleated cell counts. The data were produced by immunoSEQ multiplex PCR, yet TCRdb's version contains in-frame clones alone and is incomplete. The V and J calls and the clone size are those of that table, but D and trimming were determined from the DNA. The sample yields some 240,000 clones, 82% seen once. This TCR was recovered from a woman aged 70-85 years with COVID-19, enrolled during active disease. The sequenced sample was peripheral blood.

CDR3 sequence reads: CASRIREGSQPQHF. Here the CDR3 DNA reads TGTGCCAGCAGAATCAGGGAGGGGAGTCAGCCCCAGCATTTT. The V and J genes are TRBV6-5 and TRBJ1-5; possibly TRBD1 for D (5 bases). The CDR3 consists of 14 residues. Looked up from germline, CDR1 is MNHEY and CDR2 is SVGAGI. V lost 6 bases to trimming and J lost 6 bases, with 15 bases between them.